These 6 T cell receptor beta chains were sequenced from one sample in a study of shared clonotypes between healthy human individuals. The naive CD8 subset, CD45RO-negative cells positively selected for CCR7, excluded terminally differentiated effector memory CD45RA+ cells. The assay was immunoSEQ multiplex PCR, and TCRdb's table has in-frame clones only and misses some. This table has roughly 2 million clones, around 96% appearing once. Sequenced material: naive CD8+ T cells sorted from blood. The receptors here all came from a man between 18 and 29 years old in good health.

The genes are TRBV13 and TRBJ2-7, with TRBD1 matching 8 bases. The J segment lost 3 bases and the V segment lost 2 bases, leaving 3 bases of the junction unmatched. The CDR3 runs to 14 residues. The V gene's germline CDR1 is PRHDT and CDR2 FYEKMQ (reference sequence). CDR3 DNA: TGTGCCAGCAGCTTAAACGACAGGGGCTACGAGCAGTACTTC. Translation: CASSLNDRGYEQYF.

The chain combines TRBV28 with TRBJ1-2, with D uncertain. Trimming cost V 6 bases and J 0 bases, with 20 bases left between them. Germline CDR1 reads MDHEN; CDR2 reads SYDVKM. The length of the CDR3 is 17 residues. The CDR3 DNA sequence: TGTGCCAGCAGCCCCCTTGTTAAGGATTCTACTAACTATGGCTACACCTTC. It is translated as CASSPLVKDSTNYGYTF.

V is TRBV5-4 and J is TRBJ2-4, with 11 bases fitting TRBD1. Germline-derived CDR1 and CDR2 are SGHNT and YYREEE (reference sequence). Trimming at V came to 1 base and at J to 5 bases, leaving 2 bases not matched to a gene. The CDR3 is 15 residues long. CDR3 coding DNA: TGTGCCAGCAGCTTGTGGGGACAGGGGGAAAACATTCAGTACTTC. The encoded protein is CASSLWGQGENIQYF.

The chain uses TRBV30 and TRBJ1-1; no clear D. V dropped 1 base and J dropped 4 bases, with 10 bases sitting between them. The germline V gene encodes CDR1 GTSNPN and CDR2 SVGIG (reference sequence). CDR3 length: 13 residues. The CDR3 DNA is TGTGCCTGGAGTGATGGTGTAGGCACTGAAGCTTTCTTT. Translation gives CAWSDGVGTEAFF.

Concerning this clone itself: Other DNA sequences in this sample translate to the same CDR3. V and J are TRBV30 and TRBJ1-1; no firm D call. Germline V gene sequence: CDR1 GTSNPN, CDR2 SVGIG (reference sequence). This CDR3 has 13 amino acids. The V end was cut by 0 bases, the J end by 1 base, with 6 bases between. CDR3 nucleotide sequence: TGTGCCTGGAGTGTATTACAGAACACTGAAGCTTTCTTT. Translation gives CAWSVLQNTEAFF.

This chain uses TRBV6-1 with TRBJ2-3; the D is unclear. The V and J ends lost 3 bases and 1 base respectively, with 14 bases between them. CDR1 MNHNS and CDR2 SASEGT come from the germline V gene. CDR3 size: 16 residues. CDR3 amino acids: CASSDWSILGTDTQYF. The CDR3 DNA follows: TGTGCCAGCAGTGATTGGTCTATCCTAGGCACAGATACGCAGTATTTT.